This TCR beta chain was recorded in a study of blood T cell repertoires in COVID-19. Turning to the study itself: Samples taken during acute and convalescent COVID-19 were collected in the United States, Italy and Spain. Sources were T cells, B-cell-depleted T cells, or PBMCs; the material itself was cDNA or gDNA.

Trimming removed 6 bases from V and 5 bases from J, with 13 bases in between. Germline loops: CDR1 MDHEN, CDR2 SYDVKM. The CDR3 has 13 amino acids. In the authors' workflow: Counts of nucleated cells, estimated from reference gene primer amplification, were obtained. Generated by immunoSEQ multiplex PCR, the TCRdb table keeps only in-frame clones and is missing some. That table supplies the V and J calls and clone size; D and trimming were determined from the DNA. The sample shows about 300,000 clones, about 82% of them seen only once. Input material: peripheral blood. The V call is TRBV28, the J call TRBJ1-1, with a weak D call TRBD1 (6 bases). The TCR originated in a woman aged 45 to 65 with acute or convalescent COVID-19. The CDR3 DNA reads TGTGCCAGCAGAGAACAGGGTAGAACTGAAGCTTTCTTT. Its translation is CASREQGRTEAFF.